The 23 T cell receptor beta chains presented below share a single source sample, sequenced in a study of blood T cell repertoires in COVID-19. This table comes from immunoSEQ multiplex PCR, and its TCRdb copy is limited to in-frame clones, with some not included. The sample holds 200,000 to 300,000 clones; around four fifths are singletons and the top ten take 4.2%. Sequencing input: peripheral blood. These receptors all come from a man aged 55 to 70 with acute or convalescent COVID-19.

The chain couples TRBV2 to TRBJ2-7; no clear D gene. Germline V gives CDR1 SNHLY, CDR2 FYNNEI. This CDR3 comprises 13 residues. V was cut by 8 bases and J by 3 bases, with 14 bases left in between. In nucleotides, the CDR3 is TGTGCCAGCGCTTATGGCACCAACTACGAGCAGTACTTC. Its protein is CASAYGTNYEQYF.

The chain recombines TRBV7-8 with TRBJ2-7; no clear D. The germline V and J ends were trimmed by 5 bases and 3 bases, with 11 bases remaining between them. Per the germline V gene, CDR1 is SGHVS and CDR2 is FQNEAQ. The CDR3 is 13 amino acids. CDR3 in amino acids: CASSRVENYEQYF. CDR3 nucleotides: TGTGCCAGCAGCCGCGTGGAGAACTACGAGCAGTACTTC.

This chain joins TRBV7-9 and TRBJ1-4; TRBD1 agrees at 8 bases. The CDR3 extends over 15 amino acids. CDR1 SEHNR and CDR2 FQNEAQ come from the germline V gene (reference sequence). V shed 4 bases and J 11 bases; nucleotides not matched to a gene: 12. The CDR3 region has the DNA TGTGCCAGCAGCTCCCAGGGGGCGAGGTCGGGGAAACTGTTTTTT. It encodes CASSSQGARSGKLFF.

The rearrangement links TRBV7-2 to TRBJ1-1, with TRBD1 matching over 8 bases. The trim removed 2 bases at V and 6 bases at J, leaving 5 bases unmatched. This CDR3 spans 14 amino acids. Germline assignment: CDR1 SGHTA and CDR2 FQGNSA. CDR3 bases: TGTGCCAGCAGCTTATCCGGACAGGGTGCTGAAGCTTTCTTT. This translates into CASSLSGQGAEAFF.

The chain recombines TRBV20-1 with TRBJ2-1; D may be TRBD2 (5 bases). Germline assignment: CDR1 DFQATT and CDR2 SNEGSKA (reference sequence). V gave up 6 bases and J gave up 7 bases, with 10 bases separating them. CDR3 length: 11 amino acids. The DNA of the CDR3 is TGCAGTGCCCTACCGGGGAATGAGCAGTTCTTC. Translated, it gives CSALPGNEQFF.

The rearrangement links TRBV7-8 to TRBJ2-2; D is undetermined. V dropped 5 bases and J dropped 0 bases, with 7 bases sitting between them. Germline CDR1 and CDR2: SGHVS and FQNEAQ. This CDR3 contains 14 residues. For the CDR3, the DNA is TGTGCCAGCAGCCCTAGTCCGAACACCGGGGAGCTGTTTTTT. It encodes CASSPSPNTGELFF.

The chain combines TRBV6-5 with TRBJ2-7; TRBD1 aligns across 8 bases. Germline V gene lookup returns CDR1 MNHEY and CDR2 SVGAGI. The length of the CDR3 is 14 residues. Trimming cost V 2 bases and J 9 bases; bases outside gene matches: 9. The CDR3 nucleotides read TGTGCCAGCAGTTACGGGCAGGGGGCGATCGGGCAGTACTTC. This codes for CASSYGQGAIGQYF.

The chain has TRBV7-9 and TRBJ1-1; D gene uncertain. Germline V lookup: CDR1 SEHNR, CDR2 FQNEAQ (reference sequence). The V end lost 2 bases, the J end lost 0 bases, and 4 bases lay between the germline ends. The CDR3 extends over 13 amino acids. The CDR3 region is CASSLSVNTEAFF. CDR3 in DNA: TGTGCCAGCAGCTTATCCGTGAACACTGAAGCTTTCTTT.

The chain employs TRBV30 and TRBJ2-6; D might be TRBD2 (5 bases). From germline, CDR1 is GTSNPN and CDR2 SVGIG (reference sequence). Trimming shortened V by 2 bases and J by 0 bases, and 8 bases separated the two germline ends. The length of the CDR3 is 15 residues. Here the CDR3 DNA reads TGTGCCTGGAGTCCCCTAGCCTCTGGGGCCAACGTCCTGACTTTC. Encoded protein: CAWSPLASGANVLTF.

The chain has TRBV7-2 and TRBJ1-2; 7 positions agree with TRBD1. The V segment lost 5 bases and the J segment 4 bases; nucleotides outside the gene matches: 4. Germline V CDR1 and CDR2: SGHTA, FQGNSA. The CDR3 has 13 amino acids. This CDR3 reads CASSLQGTYGYTF. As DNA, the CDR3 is TGTGCCAGCAGCCTACAGGGGACCTATGGCTACACCTTC. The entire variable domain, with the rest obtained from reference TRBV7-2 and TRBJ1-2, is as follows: GAGVSQSPSNKVTEKGKDVELRCDPISGHTALYWYRQSLGQGLEFLIYFQGNSAPDKSGLPSDRFSAERTGGSVSTLTIQRTQQEDSAVYLCASSLQGTYGYTFGSGTRLTVV.

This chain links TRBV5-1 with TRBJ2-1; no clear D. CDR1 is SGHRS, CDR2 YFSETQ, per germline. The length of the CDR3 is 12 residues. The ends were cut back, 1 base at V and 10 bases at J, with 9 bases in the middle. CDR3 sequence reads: CASSLSLMEQFF. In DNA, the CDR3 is TGCGCCAGCAGCTTGTCACTGATGGAGCAGTTCTTC.

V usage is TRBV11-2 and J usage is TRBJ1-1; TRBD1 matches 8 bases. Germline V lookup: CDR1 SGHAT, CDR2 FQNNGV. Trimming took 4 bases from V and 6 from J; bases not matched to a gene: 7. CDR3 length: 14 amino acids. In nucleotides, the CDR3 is TGTGCCAGCAGCTCCAGGGGGCGAAACTCTGAAGCTTTCTTT. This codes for CASSSRGRNSEAFF.

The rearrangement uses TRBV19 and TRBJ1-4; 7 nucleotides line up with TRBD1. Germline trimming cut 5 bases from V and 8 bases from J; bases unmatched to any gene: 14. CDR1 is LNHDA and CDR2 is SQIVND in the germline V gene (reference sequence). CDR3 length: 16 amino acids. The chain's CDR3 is CASSPPRQGIAEKLFF. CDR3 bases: TGTGCCAGTAGTCCGCCACGACAGGGAATAGCGGAAAAACTGTTTTTT.

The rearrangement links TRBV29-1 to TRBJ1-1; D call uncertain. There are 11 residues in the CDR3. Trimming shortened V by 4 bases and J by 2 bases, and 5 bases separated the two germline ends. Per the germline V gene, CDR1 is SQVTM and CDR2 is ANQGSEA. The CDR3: CSVGRNTEAFF. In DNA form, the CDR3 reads TGCAGCGTTGGGAGAAACACTGAAGCTTTCTTT.

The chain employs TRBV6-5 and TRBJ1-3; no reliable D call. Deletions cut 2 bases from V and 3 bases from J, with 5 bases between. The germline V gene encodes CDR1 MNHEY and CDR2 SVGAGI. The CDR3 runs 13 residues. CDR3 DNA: TGTGCCAGCAGTTACGGCCGTGGAAACACCATATATTTT. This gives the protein CASSYGRGNTIYF.

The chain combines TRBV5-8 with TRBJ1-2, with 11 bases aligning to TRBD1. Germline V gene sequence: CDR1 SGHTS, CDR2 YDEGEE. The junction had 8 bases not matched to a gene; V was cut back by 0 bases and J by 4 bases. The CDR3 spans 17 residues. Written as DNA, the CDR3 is TGTGCCAGCAGCTTGGTAGGACAGGGGGCTATTACCTATGGCTACACCTTC. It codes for CASSLVGQGAITYGYTF.

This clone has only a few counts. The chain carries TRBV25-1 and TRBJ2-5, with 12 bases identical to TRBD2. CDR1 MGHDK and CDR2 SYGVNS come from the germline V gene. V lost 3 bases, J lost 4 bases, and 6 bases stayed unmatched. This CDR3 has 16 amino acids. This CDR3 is CASSDPRLAGVETQYF. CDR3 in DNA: TGTGCCAGCAGTGATCCAAGACTAGCGGGAGTAGAGACCCAGTACTTC.

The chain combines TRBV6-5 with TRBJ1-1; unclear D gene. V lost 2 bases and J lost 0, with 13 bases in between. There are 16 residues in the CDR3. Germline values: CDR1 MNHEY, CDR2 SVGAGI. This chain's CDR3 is CASSYVGAPMNTEAFF. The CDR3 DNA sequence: TGTGCCAGCAGTTACGTGGGCGCCCCTATGAACACTGAAGCTTTCTTT.

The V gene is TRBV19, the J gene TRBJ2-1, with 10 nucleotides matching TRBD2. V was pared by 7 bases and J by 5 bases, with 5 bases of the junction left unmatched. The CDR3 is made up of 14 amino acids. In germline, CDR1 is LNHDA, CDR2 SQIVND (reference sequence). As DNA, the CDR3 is TGTGCCAGTAAGGGGACTAGCGCAAACAATGAGCAGTTCTTC. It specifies CASKGTSANNEQFF.

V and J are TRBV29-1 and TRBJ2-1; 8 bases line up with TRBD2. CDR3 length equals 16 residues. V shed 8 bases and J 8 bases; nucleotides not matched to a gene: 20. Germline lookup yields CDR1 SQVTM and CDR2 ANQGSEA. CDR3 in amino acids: CSLLGHPGTRIDEQFF. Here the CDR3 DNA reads TGCAGCCTCTTGGGACATCCCGGGACTAGGATCGATGAGCAGTTCTTC.

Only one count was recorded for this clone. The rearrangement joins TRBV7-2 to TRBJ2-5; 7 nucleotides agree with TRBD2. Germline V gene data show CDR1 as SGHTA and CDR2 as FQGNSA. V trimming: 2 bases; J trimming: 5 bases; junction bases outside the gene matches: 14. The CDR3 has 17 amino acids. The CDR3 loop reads CASSLYRRTKAGETQYF. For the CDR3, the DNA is TGTGCCAGCAGCTTATATAGGAGGACCAAAGCGGGGGAGACCCAGTACTTC.

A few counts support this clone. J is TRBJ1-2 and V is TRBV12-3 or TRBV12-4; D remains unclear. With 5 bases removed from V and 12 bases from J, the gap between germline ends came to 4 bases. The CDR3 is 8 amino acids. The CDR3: CASSPDTF. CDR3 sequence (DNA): TGTGCCAGCAGTCCGGACACCTTC.

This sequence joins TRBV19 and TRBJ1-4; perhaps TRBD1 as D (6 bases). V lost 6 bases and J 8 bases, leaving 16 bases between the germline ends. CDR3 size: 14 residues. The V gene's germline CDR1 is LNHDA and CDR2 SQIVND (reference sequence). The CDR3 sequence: CASRTTGLAEKLFF. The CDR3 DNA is TGTGCCAGTAGAACAACAGGGTTAGCGGAAAAACTGTTTTTT.